The clone carrying this TCR beta chain was seen once. Its cognate antigen is unknown. The sample carries other DNA sequences with the same CDR3. The entry originates in a study of T cell responses to AZD1222 COVID-19 vaccine. Study-wide results and caveats: Seropositive status at baseline applied to only 5 to 7 AZD1222 recipients. The sample set comprised mostly white British donors with more females, and clonal diversity was possibly underestimated. Reports say nearly half of spike-specific TCRs go after unmutated variant regions.

The method was immunoSEQ multiplex PCR; TCRdb's version includes in-frame clones alone and lacks a portion of them. The table lists over 150,000 clones, 86% of them singletons. Germline V gives CDR1 MNHEY, CDR2 SMNVEV (reference sequence). The CDR3 is 13 amino acids. Trimming shortened V by 3 bases and J by 2 bases, and 7 bases separated the two germline ends. The chain carries TRBV27 and TRBJ1-1; TRBD1 is a possible D gene (5 bases). The source of this sequence is an adult in good health. Source: peripheral blood, taken on day 0 of MenACWY control vaccination. The CDR3 region has the DNA TGTGCCAGCAGTTTCGGGGGAAACACTGAAGCTTTCTTT. Protein sequence: CASSFGGNTEAFF.